These 19 T cell receptor beta chains were sequenced from one sample in a study of technical replicates of blood from a handful of donors. Profiled with immunoSEQ multiplex PCR; TCRdb holds only in-frame clones, not every one. The data hold approximately 60,000 clones, with approximately 90% observed a single time. Sequencing used PBMCs. These receptors originate from a human donor in good health. Some clones in this sample may be carry-over from other donors' samples.

The chain has TRBV5-6 and TRBJ1-2; D is possibly TRBD1 (6 bases). The CDR3 contains 14 residues. Looked up from germline, CDR1 is SGHDT and CDR2 is YYEEEE. Trimming shortened V by 0 bases and J by 4 bases, and 10 bases separated the two germline ends. The CDR3 is CASSLERRGYGYTF. The CDR3 DNA follows: TGTGCCAGCAGCTTGGAGCGCAGGGGCTATGGCTACACCTTC.

The rearrangement links TRBV5-1 to TRBJ2-5, with no clear D. The V and J ends lost 1 base and 11 bases respectively, with 24 bases between them. The CDR3 totals 16 residues. Germline V gene sequence: CDR1 SGHRS, CDR2 YFSETQ. CDR3 sequence: CASSLSERRLKERQYF. CDR3 DNA sequence: TGCGCCAGCAGCTTGTCGGAGCGTCGGCTAAAAGAGAGACAGTACTTC.

The rearrangement links TRBV5-4 to TRBJ2-7, with 11 bases aligning to TRBD2. V dropped 1 base and J dropped 6; count of bases not matched to a gene: 3. The CDR3 has 14 residues. Per the germline V gene, CDR1 is SGHNT and CDR2 is YYREEE (reference sequence). CDR3: CASSLSLAGGEQYF. CDR3 coding DNA: TGTGCCAGCAGCTTGAGTCTAGCGGGAGGCGAGCAGTACTTC.

This clone was seen once. The chain joins TRBV7-6 to TRBJ2-1; 8 positions agree with TRBD1. With V trimmed by 8 bases and J by 10 bases, 10 bases remained unmatched. Germline CDR1 is SGHVS and CDR2 is FNYEAQ. The CDR3 runs to 13 residues. The CDR3 sequence is CASSGQGMGEQFF. The CDR3 nucleotides are TGTGCCAGCTCAGGACAGGGCATGGGCGAGCAGTTCTTC.

The CDR3 coding sequence is TGTGCCAGCAGCATCGGACTAGTGGAAGAGACCCAGTACTTC. It translates to CASSIGLVEETQYF. The chain recombines TRBV9 with TRBJ2-5, with TRBD2 identical over 7 bases. CDR3 length: 14 amino acids. The V and J ends lost 4 bases and 3 bases, in that order; junction bases with no gene match: 6. Looked up from germline, CDR1 is SGDLS and CDR2 is YYNGEE.

V usage is TRBV5-1 and J usage is TRBJ1-1; the D gene is possibly TRBD1 (6 bases). Between the trimmed V and J ends, which lost 2 bases and 1 base, there was a span of 12 bases. This CDR3 has 15 residues. Germline CDR1 SGHRS, CDR2 YFSETQ. This chain's CDR3 is CASSFQGGGNTEAFF. Here the CDR3 DNA reads TGCGCCAGCAGCTTTCAGGGAGGGGGGAACACTGAAGCTTTCTTT.

V usage is TRBV21-1 and J usage is TRBJ2-1; TRBD2, as called in the table, went unchecked against the DNA. TRBV21-1 is termed a pseudogene. The CDR3 has 15 amino acids. In DNA form, the CDR3 reads TGTGCCAGCAGTCCTGAGGGAGCGGGGGGGTTTCAGCAGTTCTTC. Translated, it gives CASSPEGAGGFQQFF.

This chain joins TRBV27 and TRBJ2-7, with 11 nucleotides matching TRBD1. J gave up 6 bases and V 5 bases, and 9 bases lay outside the gene matches. CDR3 size: 15 residues. Germline lookup yields CDR1 MNHEY and CDR2 SMNVEV (reference sequence). The CDR3 DNA follows: TGTGCCAGCAGTACCGCCGGGACAGGGGGGCGCGAGCAGTACTTC. This sequence encodes CASSTAGTGGREQYF.

The rearrangement uses TRBV18 and TRBJ2-1, with a weak D call TRBD1 (6 bases). The CDR3 is 13 amino acids. V lost 0 bases, J lost 6 bases, and 6 bases lay in between. The V gene's germline CDR1 is KGHSH and CDR2 LQKENI. The CDR3 sequence is CASSPPGGNEQFF. The CDR3 bases are TGTGCCAGCTCACCACCAGGGGGCAATGAGCAGTTCTTC.

The chain uses TRBV2 and TRBJ2-7, with 7 bases aligning to TRBD1. The junction had 10 bases not matched to a gene; V was cut back by 6 bases and J by 5 bases. The CDR3 length is 14 residues. CDR1 and CDR2 from the germline V gene are SNHLY and FYNNEI. In DNA form, the CDR3 reads TGTGCCAGCAGGAAGACAGGGTCTGCGCACGAGCAGTACTTC. It is translated as CASRKTGSAHEQYF.

This chain connects TRBV9 to TRBJ2-2; D is possibly TRBD1 (7 bases). The CDR3 totals 16 residues. Per germline, CDR1 SGDLS and CDR2 YYNGEE. V gave up 0 bases and J gave up 5 bases, with 14 bases separating them. The CDR3, as DNA: TGTGCCAGCAGCGTAGAAAGGAGGGGGCTAACCGGGGAGCTGTTTTTT. Its translation: CASSVERRGLTGELFF. The full variable domain, with the rest looked up from reference TRBV9 and TRBJ2-2, is DSGVTQTPKHLITATGQRVTLRCSPRSGDLSVYWYQQSLDQGLQFLIQYYNGEERAKGNILERFSAQQFPDLHSELNLSSLELGDSALYFCASSVERRGLTGELFFGEGSRLTVL.

This sequence joins TRBV6-1 and TRBJ1-1; tentatively, D is TRBD1 (5 bases). The CDR3 extends over 13 amino acids. The ends were cut back, 1 base at V and 11 bases at J, with 14 bases in the middle. Germline V CDR1 and CDR2: MNHNS, SASEGT. The CDR3 is CASSEGDSRRAFF. The CDR3 coding sequence is TGTGCCAGCAGTGAAGGGGACTCGCGCCGGGCTTTCTTT.

The chain has TRBV5-6 and TRBJ1-1; 9 nucleotides agree with TRBD1. The CDR3 spans 13 residues. The V segment lost 4 bases and the J segment 11 bases; nucleotides outside the gene matches: 9. The germline V gene encodes CDR1 SGHDT and CDR2 YYEEEE. The CDR3 sequence: CASSPGQGRRAFF. The CDR3 region has the DNA TGTGCCAGCAGCCCCGGACAGGGGAGGAGGGCTTTCTTT.

V usage is TRBV6-4 and J usage is TRBJ2-1; TRBD2 matches 11 bases. The germline gives CDR1 MRHNA, CDR2 SNTAGT. V lost 7 bases to trimming and J lost 6 bases; unmatched junction nucleotides: 8. The CDR3 length is 15 residues. The CDR3 DNA sequence: TGTGCCAGCATGAAGACTAGCGGGGCATTCAATGAGCAGTTCTTC. This gives the protein CASMKTSGAFNEQFF.

The rearrangement links TRBV7-9 to TRBJ2-3; no clear D gene. V was shortened by 3 bases and J by 6 bases, with 13 bases between the two germline ends. This CDR3 is 14 amino acids long. CDR1 and CDR2 from the germline V gene are SEHNR and FQNEAQ (reference sequence). Here the CDR3 reads CASSFNVNLDTQYF. The CDR3, as DNA: TGTGCCAGCAGCTTCAACGTGAACTTGGATACGCAGTATTTT.

This clone is a singleton in its sample. V is TRBV2 and J is TRBJ1-1, with D possibly being TRBD1 (5 bases). The V and J ends lost 5 bases and 1 base respectively, with 17 bases between them. From germline, CDR1 is SNHLY and CDR2 FYNNEI. The CDR3 sequence is 16 residues long. This chain's CDR3 is CASSPTVLTGNTEAFF. DNA for the CDR3: TGTGCCAGCAGTCCCACCGTACTCACAGGGAACACTGAAGCTTTCTTT.

V gene TRBV4-3 combines with J gene TRBJ2-7, with unresolved D. Germline loops: CDR1 LGHNA, CDR2 YSLEER. This CDR3 has 13 residues. V was pared by 3 bases and J by 6 bases, with 12 bases between. CDR3 coding DNA: TGCGCCAGCAGCCACGGAGTAGGTGTCGAGCAGTACTTC. Its protein is CASSHGVGVEQYF.

The rearrangement joins TRBV7-2 to TRBJ2-7, with TRBD2 identical over 11 bases. The CDR3 has 14 residues. Unmatched junction bases numbered 3, after V lost 5 bases and J lost 3 bases. The germline V gene encodes CDR1 SGHTA and CDR2 FQGNSA. In nucleotides, the CDR3 is TGTGCCAGCAGCCTGGGACTAGCGGACTACGAGCAGTACTTC. It codes for CASSLGLADYEQYF.

This clone was found once. The chain employs TRBV5-1 and TRBJ2-1; TRBD2 matches at 10 bases. CDR3 length equals 15 residues. CDR1 SGHRS and CDR2 YFSETQ come from the germline V gene. Trimming took 1 base from V and 2 from J; bases not matched to a gene: 0. Written as DNA, the CDR3 is TGCGCCAGCAGCTTGACTAGCGGGGCCTACAATGAGCAGTTCTTC. Translating gives CASSLTSGAYNEQFF.